The 24 T cell receptor beta chains below come from one sample, sequenced in a study of blood T cell repertoires in COVID-19. The data were produced by immunoSEQ multiplex PCR, yet TCRdb's version contains in-frame clones alone and is incomplete. This sample carries about 280,000 clones, 88% of them seen once, and the ten largest clones take about 11%. The sample was peripheral blood. The source of these receptors is a woman younger than 45 with COVID-19, enrolled during active disease.

The V and J genes are TRBV7-9 and TRBJ1-2; D unclear. The CDR3 sequence is 13 residues long. Germline loops: CDR1 SEHNR, CDR2 FQNEAQ (reference sequence). Between the trimmed V and J ends, which lost 5 bases and 3 bases, there was a span of 10 bases. CDR3 coding DNA: TGTGCCAGCAGCCCGAGGGAAGACTATGGCTACACCTTC. Amino acids: CASSPREDYGYTF.

The rearrangement joins TRBV5-8 to TRBJ1-5; 8 positions agree with TRBD1. Germline-derived CDR1 and CDR2 are SGHTS and YDEGEE. The CDR3 has 17 amino acids. The ends lost 4 bases at V and 0 bases at J; junction bases unmatched: 9. The CDR3 sequence is CASSGPRQGNSNQPQHF. In DNA, the CDR3 is TGTGCCAGCAGCGGCCCCCGACAGGGGAATAGCAATCAGCCCCAGCATTTT.

There are a few counts of this clone. The identical CDR3 is also encoded by other nucleotide sequences in the sample. This rearrangement joins TRBV20-1 to TRBJ2-7, with 11 bases identical to TRBD2. The trim removed 3 bases at V and 3 bases at J, leaving 4 bases unmatched. This CDR3 is 14 amino acids long. The V gene's germline CDR1 is DFQATT and CDR2 SNEGSKA (reference sequence). CDR3 protein: CSASGLAGGYEQYF. CDR3 in DNA: TGCAGTGCTAGTGGGCTAGCGGGGGGCTACGAGCAGTACTTC.

V and J are TRBV30 and TRBJ2-7; TRBD1 agrees at 7 bases. After removal of 5 bases from V and 1 base from J, the junction contained 5 bases not matched to a gene. The CDR3 is made up of 13 amino acids. The germline V gene has CDR1 GTSNPN and CDR2 SVGIG (reference sequence). The CDR3 loop reads CAWDSGQSYEQYF. The CDR3 DNA reads TGTGCCTGGGACTCGGGACAGTCCTACGAGCAGTACTTC.

CDR3: CASSWDSLRETQYF. The CDR3 nucleotides read TGCGCCAGCAGCTGGGACAGTCTGAGGGAGACCCAGTACTTC. The genes are TRBV4-1 and TRBJ2-5, with 7 bases lining up with TRBD1. Germline V gene sequence: CDR1 MGHRA, CDR2 YSYEKL. The V gene end was trimmed by 5 bases and the J gene end by 5 bases; junction bases not matched to a gene: 8. There are 14 residues in the CDR3.

The J gene is TRBJ1-5, the V gene TRBV30; unclear D gene. Trimming took 2 bases from V and 3 from J, leaving 26 bases between them. The CDR3 contains 19 residues. Germline V gene lookup returns CDR1 GTSNPN and CDR2 SVGIG (reference sequence). The CDR3 loop reads CAWSRQEGNWAYVNQPQHF. The CDR3 DNA reads as TGTGCCTGGAGTAGGCAGGAGGGAAACTGGGCATATGTCAATCAGCCCCAGCATTTT.

This chain connects TRBV28 to TRBJ1-2; D remains ambiguous. Trimming took off 0 bases at V and 5 bases at J, with 10 bases between the two ends. Germline-derived CDR1 and CDR2 are MDHEN and SYDVKM. The CDR3 loop spans 14 amino acids. CDR3 sequence reads: CASSLWGRRYGYTF. CDR3 in DNA: TGTGCCAGCAGTTTATGGGGCCGGAGGTATGGCTACACCTTC.

The chain has TRBV20-1 and TRBJ2-1; possible D gene TRBD1, 5 bases. This CDR3 is built from 13 residues. Germline loops: CDR1 DFQATT, CDR2 SNEGSKA (reference sequence). Trimming removed 3 bases from V and 4 bases from J, with 10 bases in between. CDR3 residues: CSASLGVYNEQFF. The CDR3 region has the DNA TGCAGTGCTAGTCTAGGGGTTTACAATGAGCAGTTCTTC.

The chain uses TRBV27 and TRBJ1-1, with D perhaps TRBD1 (6 bases). The ends were cut back, 2 bases at V and 5 bases at J, with 12 bases in the middle. CDR1 is MNHEY and CDR2 is SMNVEV in the germline V gene (reference sequence). The CDR3 length is 14 residues. The CDR3 nucleotides read TGTGCCAGCAGTTTAAGGGGGGGGCGGACTGAAGCTTTCTTT. Translating it yields CASSLRGGRTEAFF.

This rearrangement joins TRBV10-3 to TRBJ2-7; TRBD2 agrees at 9 bases. Per germline, CDR1 ENHRY and CDR2 SYGVKD. With 5 bases clipped from V and 6 bases from J, the junction kept 5 bases outside the gene matches. The CDR3 extends over 13 amino acids. CDR3 residues: CAISLGLAGEQYF. The CDR3 DNA is TGTGCCATCAGTCTGGGACTAGCAGGCGAGCAGTACTTC.

This clone was observed a few times. This rearrangement joins TRBV7-2 to TRBJ1-3; D is unresolved. CDR1 is SGHTA, CDR2 FQGNSA, per germline. The CDR3 is 14 amino acids. V dropped 5 bases and J dropped 4 bases, with 12 bases sitting between them. The CDR3 loop is CASSAPPTGNTIYF. The DNA of the CDR3 is TGTGCCAGCAGCGCACCCCCCACAGGAAACACCATATATTTT.

The chain is built from TRBV6-5 and TRBJ1-2; the D gene is possibly TRBD1 (5 bases). Germline V gene data show CDR1 as MNHEY and CDR2 as SVGAGI. CDR3 length equals 14 residues. The ends were cut back, 7 bases at V and 6 bases at J, with 18 bases in the middle. CDR3 protein: CASTSYGGKNGYTF. CDR3 in DNA: TGTGCCAGCACCTCCTACGGGGGTAAGAATGGCTACACCTTC.

This CDR3 is CAWSGRDTEAFF. In DNA form, the CDR3 reads TGTGCCTGGAGTGGGAGGGATACTGAAGCTTTCTTT. The chain couples TRBV30 to TRBJ1-1; no clear D gene. Germline V gives CDR1 GTSNPN, CDR2 SVGIG (reference sequence). V dropped 1 base and J dropped 5 bases, with 8 bases sitting between them. This CDR3 is 12 amino acids long.

J is TRBJ2-3 and V is TRBV4-3, with 12 bases lining up with TRBD2. Germline V gene data show CDR1 as LGHNA and CDR2 as YSLEER. The trim removed 0 bases at V and 3 bases at J, leaving 4 bases unmatched. This CDR3 has 17 amino acids. In nucleotides, the CDR3 is TGCGCCAGCAGCCAAGACCTAGCGGGAGGGCAAACAGATACGCAGTATTTT. Translation: CASSQDLAGGQTDTQYF.

J is TRBJ1-5 and V is TRBV15; 9 bases are a match to TRBD1. CDR1 and CDR2 from the germline V gene are LNHNV and YYDKDF (reference sequence). Trimming cost V 5 bases and J 2 bases; bases outside gene matches: 7. The CDR3 loop spans 16 amino acids. The CDR3, as DNA: TGTGCCACCAGCGGTCACAGGGGGCTGGGCAATCAGCCCCAGCATTTT. Translation: CATSGHRGLGNQPQHF.

This chain joins TRBV4-1 and TRBJ1-6; D remains unclear. The CDR3 covers 15 residues. The V and J ends lost 0 bases and 7 bases respectively, with 10 bases between them. From germline, CDR1 is MGHRA and CDR2 YSYEKL. The CDR3 protein is CASSQDAATNSPLHF. The CDR3, as DNA: TGCGCCAGCAGCCAAGATGCGGCCACCAATTCACCCCTCCACTTT.

This chain connects TRBV6-5 to TRBJ1-1; the match to TRBD1 covers 10 bases. This CDR3 region has 15 residues. From germline, CDR1 is MNHEY and CDR2 SVGAGI. The V segment lost 6 bases and the J segment 0 bases; nucleotides outside the gene matches: 4. CDR3 nucleotides: TGTGCCAGCAGACGGGACAGGGGACTGAACACTGAAGCTTTCTTT. It codes for CASRRDRGLNTEAFF.

J is TRBJ1-6 and V is TRBV6-2 or TRBV6-3, with unresolved D. CDR3 length equals 16 residues. V was pared by 1 base and J by 7 bases, with 14 bases between. Germline V gene lookup returns CDR1 MNHEY and CDR2 SVGEGT. The CDR3 spells CASSYLTPVSNSPLHF. CDR3 in DNA: TGTGCCAGCAGTTACTTGACTCCTGTTTCCAATTCACCCCTCCACTTT.

In this sample, this clone turned up once. The rearrangement uses TRBV2 and TRBJ2-5; 10 nucleotides align to TRBD1. Trimming cost V 7 bases and J 0 bases; bases outside gene matches: 5. The CDR3 has 15 amino acids. The V gene's germline CDR1 is SNHLY and CDR2 FYNNEI. Written as DNA, the CDR3 is TGTGCCAGCACCCCGGGACAGGGGTACCAAGAGACCCAGTACTTC. It encodes CASTPGQGYQETQYF. The full variable domain, in which reference TRBV2 and TRBJ2-5 provide the parts outside the CDR3, is EPEVTQTPSHQVTQMGQEVILRCVPISNHLYFYWYRQILGQKVEFLVSFYNNEISEKSEIFDDQFSVERPDGSNFTLKIRSTKLEDSAMYFCASTPGQGYQETQYFGPGTRLLVL.

The rearrangement uses TRBV10-2 and TRBJ1-1; D possibly corresponds to TRBD1 (5 bases). V was pared by 3 bases and J by 0 bases, with 8 bases between. Germline V gene sequence: CDR1 WSHSY, CDR2 SAAADI. The CDR3 has 14 amino acids. The CDR3 sequence is CASSEHRLNTEAFF. The CDR3 DNA sequence: TGCGCCAGCAGTGAACACAGGCTGAACACTGAAGCTTTCTTT.

The chain employs TRBV11-2 and TRBJ1-1; D may be TRBD1 (5 bases). CDR3 length equals 14 residues. The V end was cut by 0 bases, the J end by 11 bases, with 16 bases between. The germline V gene encodes CDR1 SGHAT and CDR2 FQNNGV. The CDR3 bases are TGTGCCAGCAGCTTAGATTCCCAGGGCTATCGGGCTTTCTTT. Protein sequence: CASSLDSQGYRAFF.

Of note for this clone: Within the sample, other DNA sequences also encode this same CDR3. The V gene is TRBV27, the J gene TRBJ2-7, with 8 bases identical to TRBD1. CDR3 size: 14 residues. Germline V lookup: CDR1 MNHEY, CDR2 SMNVEV (reference sequence). Trimming took 3 bases from V and 3 from J; bases not matched to a gene: 4. The CDR3 DNA sequence: TGTGCCAGCAGTTTTCTCGGACAGGGCTACGAGCAGTACTTC. Its translation is CASSFLGQGYEQYF.

The chain combines TRBV5-4 with TRBJ2-5; D not resolved. Trimming shortened V by 4 bases and J by 7 bases, and 11 bases separated the two germline ends. From germline, CDR1 is SGHNT and CDR2 YYREEE (reference sequence). The CDR3 extends over 12 amino acids. Written as DNA, the CDR3 is TGTGCCAGCAGCACCCCAGCAGGGACCCAGTACTTC. This codes for CASSTPAGTQYF.

The genes are TRBV6-6 and TRBJ2-1, with 9 bases that match TRBD2. The CDR3 spans 15 residues. The J segment lost 5 bases and the V segment lost 2 bases, leaving 4 bases of the junction unmatched. From germline, CDR1 is MNHNY and CDR2 SVGAGI (reference sequence). The CDR3 reads CASSYELAGHNEQFF. The CDR3 nucleotides are TGTGCCAGCAGTTACGAACTAGCGGGTCACAATGAGCAGTTCTTC.